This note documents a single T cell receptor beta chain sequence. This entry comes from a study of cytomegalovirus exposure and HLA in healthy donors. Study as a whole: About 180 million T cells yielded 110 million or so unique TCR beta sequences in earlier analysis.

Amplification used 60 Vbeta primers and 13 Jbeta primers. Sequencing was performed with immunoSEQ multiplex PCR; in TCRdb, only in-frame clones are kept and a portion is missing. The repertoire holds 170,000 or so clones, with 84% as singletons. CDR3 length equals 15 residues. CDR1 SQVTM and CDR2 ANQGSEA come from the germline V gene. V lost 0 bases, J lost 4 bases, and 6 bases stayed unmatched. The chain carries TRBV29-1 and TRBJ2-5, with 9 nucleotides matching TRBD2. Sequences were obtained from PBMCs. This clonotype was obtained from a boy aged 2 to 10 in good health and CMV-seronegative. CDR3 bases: TGCAGCGTTGAAGACCGGGGGCGGGGGGGAGAGACCCAGTACTTC. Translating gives CSVEDRGRGGETQYF.